Listed below are T cell receptor beta chains from one sample, sequenced in a study of control samples from healthy donors and cancer patients. Data came from immunoSEQ multiplex PCR; TCRdb stores just in-frame clones and leaves some out. The sample shows about 160,000 clones, 96% of them seen only once. Sequenced input: blood. Source of these receptors: a woman in her twenties or thirties in good health. CDR3s include the opening cysteine and the closing phenylalanine or tryptophan. The order of the fields is V gene, D gene, J gene, clone size, CDR3 DNA, CDR3 protein. D genes are given only for firm matches. Clone size is shown for a subset of rows, as once, few, many or a class of expanded clone.

V gene: TRBV7-2
D gene: -
J gene: TRBJ2-6
clone size: -
CDR3 DNA: TGTGCCAGCAGCCCCCTAGTGGCCTCTGGGGCCAACGTCCTGACTTTC
CDR3 protein: CASSPLVASGANVLTF

V gene: TRBV11-1
D gene: TRBD1
J gene: TRBJ1-1
clone size: -
CDR3 DNA: TGTGCCAGCAGATATACAGGGGGCATGAACACTGAAGCTTTCTTT
CDR3 protein: CASRYTGGMNTEAFF

V gene: TRBV28
D gene: TRBD2
J gene: TRBJ2-1
clone size: -
CDR3 DNA: TGTGCCAGCAGTTTAGGCGGGAGGTACTACAATGAGCAGTTCTTC
CDR3 protein: CASSLGGRYYNEQFF

V gene: TRBV3-1/TRBV3-2
D gene: TRBD2
J gene: TRBJ2-2
clone size: -
CDR3 DNA: TGTGCCAGCAGCTTCCCTTCTAGCGGTTGGAACACCGGGGAGCTGTTTTTT
CDR3 protein: CASSFPSSGWNTGELFF

V gene: TRBV29-1
D gene: TRBD1
J gene: TRBJ1-5
clone size: -
CDR3 DNA: TGCAGCGCTGGACAGGGAGAGGGGCCCCAGCATTTT
CDR3 protein: CSAGQGEGPQHF

V gene: TRBV2
D gene: TRBD1
J gene: TRBJ2-1
clone size: -
CDR3 DNA: TGTGCCAGCAGGGCCGGGACAGGGATTTACAATGAGCAGTTCTTC
CDR3 protein: CASRAGTGIYNEQFF

V gene: TRBV28
D gene: -
J gene: TRBJ1-2
clone size: -
CDR3 DNA: TGTGTTACGGCGACACCACGTGGCTACACCTTC
CDR3 protein: CVTATPRGYTF

V gene: TRBV5-1
D gene: TRBD1
J gene: TRBJ2-7
clone size: once
CDR3 DNA: TGCGCCAGCAGCTCCGGACAGGGGGCGAACGAGCAGTACTTC
CDR3 protein: CASSSGQGANEQYF

V gene: TRBV4-1
D gene: -
J gene: TRBJ2-5
clone size: -
CDR3 DNA: TGCGCCAGCAGCCAAGTACCCCAAGAGACCCAGTACTTC
CDR3 protein: CASSQVPQETQYF

V gene: TRBV11-2
D gene: TRBD2
J gene: TRBJ2-3
clone size: -
CDR3 DNA: TGTGCCAGCCGAGCGGGGGGCAACACAGATACGCAGTATTTT
CDR3 protein: CASRAGGNTDTQYF

V gene: TRBV28
D gene: TRBD2
J gene: TRBJ2-7
clone size: -
CDR3 DNA: TGTGCCAGCAGTTGGGGGGGGACCTACGAGCAGTACTTC
CDR3 protein: CASSWGGTYEQYF

V gene: TRBV6-6
D gene: -
J gene: TRBJ1-1
clone size: -
CDR3 DNA: TGTGCTACCAGGCTGGGGGCTGAAGCTTTCTTT
CDR3 protein: CATRLGAEAFF

V gene: TRBV4-2
D gene: TRBD1
J gene: TRBJ1-5
clone size: -
CDR3 DNA: TGTGCCAGCAGCCAAGGTGGCAGGGGGCATCAGCCCCAGCATTTT
CDR3 protein: CASSQGGRGHQPQHF

V gene: TRBV15
D gene: -
J gene: TRBJ2-6
clone size: -
CDR3 DNA: TGTGCCACCAGCAGAGATAATGGGGCCAACGTCCTGACTTTC
CDR3 protein: CATSRDNGANVLTF

V gene: TRBV19
D gene: TRBD1
J gene: TRBJ2-7
clone size: -
CDR3 DNA: TGTGCCAGTAGTATAGATCACGGGGACAGGGCTTACGAGCAGTACTTC
CDR3 protein: CASSIDHGDRAYEQYF

V gene: TRBV21-1
D gene: -
J gene: TRBJ2-7
clone size: -
CDR3 DNA: TGTGCCAGCAGCAAGCAGGCAGGGGGCCCCTGCCCTGGGTCCTACGAGCAGTACTTC
CDR3 protein: CASSKQAGGPCPGSYEQYF

V gene: TRBV30
D gene: -
J gene: TRBJ1-5
clone size: -
CDR3 DNA: TGTGCCTGGAGTGTCCGAATTAATCAGCCCCAGCATTTT
CDR3 protein: CAWSVRINQPQHF

V gene: TRBV7-3
D gene: -
J gene: TRBJ2-3
clone size: -
CDR3 DNA: TGTGCCAGCAGCATGGGGGCGGGGGATACGCAGTATTTT
CDR3 protein: CASSMGAGDTQYF

V gene: TRBV2
D gene: TRBD1
J gene: TRBJ1-2
clone size: -
CDR3 DNA: TGTGCCAGCAGTGTTGTGGGACAGGGAGCTAACTATGGCTACACCTTC
CDR3 protein: CASSVVGQGANYGYTF

V gene: TRBV27
D gene: -
J gene: TRBJ2-5
clone size: -
CDR3 DNA: TGTGCCAGCAGTTTACGGCGGCAGGGTGGGGAGACCCAGTACTTC
CDR3 protein: CASSLRRQGGETQYF

V gene: TRBV20-1
D gene: TRBD1
J gene: TRBJ1-2
clone size: -
CDR3 DNA: TGCAGTGCTAGTACCTTGGGGCAGGGGGACTATGGCTACACCTTC
CDR3 protein: CSASTLGQGDYGYTF

V gene: TRBV6-5
D gene: -
J gene: TRBJ1-6
clone size: -
CDR3 DNA: TGTGCCAGCAGTTACATTGGGGCGGATAATTCACCCCTCCACTTT
CDR3 protein: CASSYIGADNSPLHF

V gene: TRBV18
D gene: -
J gene: TRBJ1-3
clone size: -
CDR3 DNA: TGTGCCAGCTCACCATCCCTTCCCGGCAGCTCTGGAAACACCATATATTTT
CDR3 protein: CASSPSLPGSSGNTIYF

V gene: TRBV5-1
D gene: TRBD1
J gene: TRBJ2-2
clone size: -
CDR3 DNA: TGCGCCAGCAGCCGACAGGGGGGCACCGGGGAGCTGTTTTTT
CDR3 protein: CASSRQGGTGELFF

V gene: TRBV5-1
D gene: TRBD1
J gene: TRBJ1-1
clone size: once
CDR3 DNA: TGCGCCAGCAGCTTGTTACAGGGGATGAACACTGAAGCTTTCTTT
CDR3 protein: CASSLLQGMNTEAFF

V gene: TRBV28
D gene: -
J gene: TRBJ2-1
clone size: -
CDR3 DNA: TGTGCCAGCAGCGCGCAGGGGAATGAGCAGTTCTTC
CDR3 protein: CASSAQGNEQFF

V gene: TRBV5-6
D gene: -
J gene: TRBJ1-6
clone size: -
CDR3 DNA: TGTGCCAGCAGCTTGGCGACAGGCTATAATTCACCCCTCCACTTT
CDR3 protein: CASSLATGYNSPLHF

V gene: TRBV10-1
D gene: TRBD2
J gene: TRBJ2-3
clone size: -
CDR3 DNA: TGCGCCAGCAGTGACCATAGCGGGAGCTCGACAGATACGCAGTATTTT
CDR3 protein: CASSDHSGSSTDTQYF

V gene: TRBV28
D gene: TRBD1
J gene: TRBJ2-7
clone size: -
CDR3 DNA: TGTGCCAGCAGTGTGGACAGGGTGAGGGACGAGCAGTACTTC
CDR3 protein: CASSVDRVRDEQYF

V gene: TRBV5-1
D gene: -
J gene: TRBJ1-3
clone size: -
CDR3 DNA: TGCGCCAGCAGCTTGGGGGAGCGGAACACCATATATTTT
CDR3 protein: CASSLGERNTIYF

V gene: TRBV15
D gene: -
J gene: TRBJ2-7
clone size: -
CDR3 DNA: TGTGCCACCAGCAGAGATCTTGGGGGGCCCTACGAGCAGTACTTC
CDR3 protein: CATSRDLGGPYEQYF

V gene: TRBV28
D gene: -
J gene: TRBJ2-4
clone size: -
CDR3 DNA: TGTGCCAGCAGTAGATTAGCCAAAAACATTCAGTACTTC
CDR3 protein: CASSRLAKNIQYF

V gene: TRBV3-1/TRBV3-2
D gene: TRBD2
J gene: TRBJ2-7
clone size: -
CDR3 DNA: TGTGCCAGCAGCATTAGCGGGCTTACCTACGAGCAGTACTTC
CDR3 protein: CASSISGLTYEQYF

V gene: TRBV6-5
D gene: -
J gene: TRBJ2-7
clone size: -
CDR3 DNA: TGTGCCAGCACCTTTCGGGGTGGCTCCTACGAGCAGTACTTC
CDR3 protein: CASTFRGGSYEQYF

V gene: TRBV6-5
D gene: -
J gene: TRBJ1-1
clone size: -
CDR3 DNA: TGTGCCAGCAGTCGGGACTTCACTGAAGCTTTCTTT
CDR3 protein: CASSRDFTEAFF

V gene: TRBV24-1
D gene: TRBD1
J gene: TRBJ2-1
clone size: -
CDR3 DNA: TGTGCCACCAGTGACGCAGGGGGCTATGAGCAGTTCTTC
CDR3 protein: CATSDAGGYEQFF

V gene: TRBV18
D gene: -
J gene: TRBJ2-1
clone size: -
CDR3 DNA: TGTGCCAGCTCACCAGGGCTAGCGACCTACAATGAGCAGTTCTTC
CDR3 protein: CASSPGLATYNEQFF

V gene: TRBV27
D gene: -
J gene: TRBJ2-7
clone size: -
CDR3 DNA: TGTGCCAGCAGCCGCACCGGGACGCTAGGACACGAGCAGTACTTC
CDR3 protein: CASSRTGTLGHEQYF